This T cell receptor beta chain was recovered during a study of blood T cell repertoires in COVID-19. Assay used: immunoSEQ multiplex PCR; TCRdb lists only in-frame clones, some missing. Of hundreds of thousands of clones listed, around 83% are singletons. This clone was counted once. This receptor was identified in a woman aged 50 to 65 with acute or convalescent COVID-19. The source material was peripheral blood.

CDR3 region: CASSWDFFPGELFF. CDR3 bases: TGTGCCAGCAGCTGGGACTTTTTCCCCGGGGAGCTGTTTTTT. The V and J genes are TRBV5-5 and TRBJ2-2, with TRBD2 as a possible D gene (6 bases). CDR3 size: 14 residues. CDR1 is SGHKS and CDR2 is YYEKEE in the germline V gene (reference sequence). The V and J ends lost 3 bases and 6 bases respectively, with 12 bases between them.